This entry is about one T cell receptor (beta chain). The sample's time point: pretreatment peripheral blood. This specimen comes from a study of PD-L1 blockade in urothelial cancer. CDR1 and CDR2 from the germline V gene are LGHNA and YNFKEQ. With 10 bases clipped from V and 4 bases from J, the junction kept 19 bases outside the gene matches. The CDR3 has 17 amino acids. Sequencing used immunoSEQ multiplex PCR; TCRdb keeps in-frame clones, though not all of them. Seen here are roughly 91,000 clones, more than 70% observed once, and the top ten hold under 15%. Sample: PBMCs, taken around atezolizumab (anti-PD-L1) treatment. V usage is TRBV4-2 and J usage is TRBJ1-3; 7 bases match TRBD1. This TCR derives from a man aged 55-75 years with urothelial cancer. The CDR3 sequence: CATSGARTGESGNTIYF. CDR3 sequence (DNA): TGTGCCACCTCGGGGGCTCGAACAGGGGAGTCGGGAAACACCATATATTTT.